This TCR beta chain was identified in a study of shared T cell receptors in the human thymus. This clone was detected only once. Losses at the gene ends were 6 bases for V and 5 bases for J; bases not matched to a gene: 9. CDR3 size: 17 residues. CDR1 and CDR2 from the germline V gene are SGHNT and YENEEA. The table came from immunoSEQ multiplex PCR; TCRdb's copy has only in-frame clones and leaves some out. The table includes approximately 400,000 clones, roughly 94% detected once. V is TRBV11-3 and J is TRBJ2-2, with 13 bases lining up with TRBD2. The sample consisted of thymocytes. This sequence originates from a human donor. The CDR3 spells CASRDGLAGEGTGELFF. The DNA of the CDR3 is TGTGCCAGCAGGGATGGACTAGCGGGAGAGGGGACCGGGGAGCTGTTTTTT.